These 19 T cell receptor beta chains share one sample of origin, sequenced in a study of blood T cell repertoires in COVID-19 (dated by TCRdb to the early 2020s). The library came from the immunoSEQ multiplex PCR assay. Not all clones reach the TCRdb copy of this immuneACCESS table, which keeps in-frame sequences only. Checked studies attribute under half of the gap to unresolved V genes and leave the rest unexplained. The sample records 70,000 or so clones, 80% of which are singletons. About 13% of the sample rests with the top ten. The material sequenced was peripheral blood. All receptors come from a man aged 45 to 65 with COVID-19, enrolled during active disease.

The rearrangement uses TRBV18 and TRBJ2-2, with 11 positions matching TRBD2. V lost 3 bases to trimming and J lost 4 bases; unmatched junction nucleotides: 4. The germline gives CDR1 KGHSH, CDR2 LQKENI. The CDR3 runs 16 residues. The chain's CDR3 is CASSPLLAGATGELFF. CDR3 DNA: TGTGCCAGCTCACCCCTACTAGCGGGAGCCACCGGGGAGCTGTTTTTT.

The chain uses TRBV12-3 or TRBV12-4 and TRBJ2-1; weak D call: TRBD2 (5 bases). V was pared by 5 bases and J by 11 bases, with 13 bases between. This CDR3 spans 12 amino acids. The chain's CDR3 is CASSPTTGKQFF. CDR3 coding DNA: TGTGCCAGCAGTCCGACGACCGGGAAGCAGTTCTTC.

The chain carries TRBV4-1 and TRBJ2-2; D may be TRBD1 (7 bases). CDR1 is MGHRA and CDR2 is YSYEKL in the germline V gene. Trimming removed 1 base at V and 6 bases at J, with 12 bases between. The CDR3 covers 15 residues. The CDR3, as DNA: TGCGCCAGCAGCCAAGGAGACAGGGAGGCCGGGGAGCTGTTTTTT. Protein product: CASSQGDREAGELFF.

The chain is built from TRBV7-2 and TRBJ2-5, with D possibly being TRBD2 (6 bases). This CDR3 region has 15 residues. Germline assignment: CDR1 SGHTA and CDR2 FQGNSA. V lost 2 bases and J 1 base, leaving 11 bases between the germline ends. This CDR3 reads CASSLTVAAQETQYF. CDR3 sequence (DNA): TGTGCCAGCAGCTTAACGGTAGCGGCCCAAGAGACCCAGTACTTC.

The chain employs TRBV19 and TRBJ1-4, with 10 bases aligning to TRBD1. Trimming took 5 bases from V and 7 from J; bases not matched to a gene: 7. The V gene's germline CDR1 is LNHDA and CDR2 SQIVND (reference sequence). This CDR3 region has 15 residues. This CDR3 is CASSPRDRGPEKLFF. In nucleotides, the CDR3 is TGTGCCAGTAGTCCCCGGGACAGGGGACCTGAAAAACTGTTTTTT.

The CDR3 loop is CASSFSRGFNEQYF. DNA for the CDR3: TGTGCCAGCAGTTTTAGTCGGGGGTTCAACGAGCAGTACTTC. The chain links TRBV28 to TRBJ2-7, with D possibly being TRBD2 (6 bases). Trimming stripped 3 bases from V and 5 bases from J, with 14 bases between. CDR1 is MDHEN, CDR2 SYDVKM, per germline. The CDR3 extends over 14 amino acids.

The chain uses TRBV30 and TRBJ1-1, with D tentatively TRBD1 (6 bases). The CDR3 totals 13 residues. Germline V lookup: CDR1 GTSNPN, CDR2 SVGIG (reference sequence). Trimming pared 1 base from V and 9 bases from J, leaving 15 bases between. Here the CDR3 reads CAWSEVRRDKAFF. For the CDR3, the DNA is TGTGCCTGGAGTGAAGTACGCCGGGACAAAGCTTTCTTT. Full variable domain (remainder filled in from reference TRBV30 and TRBJ1-1): SQTIHQWPATLVQPVGSPLSLECTVEGTSNPNLYWYRQAAGRGLQLLFYSVGIGQISSEVPQNLSASRPQDRQFILSSKKLLLSDSGFYLCAWSEVRRDKAFFGQGTRLTVV.

The rearrangement links TRBV29-1 to TRBJ2-7; 16 nucleotides match TRBD2. The CDR3 totals 15 residues. J gave up 4 bases and V 7 bases, and 7 bases lay outside the gene matches. Germline V gives CDR1 SQVTM, CDR2 ANQGSEA. The CDR3 sequence is CSAGGLAGGWYEQYF. The CDR3 nucleotides read TGCAGCGCCGGGGGACTAGCGGGAGGGTGGTACGAGCAGTACTTC.

This clone occurred many times. The V call is TRBV28, the J call TRBJ2-3; TRBD1 matches 9 bases. J was trimmed by 4 bases and V by 6 bases; bases with no gene match: 8. There are 15 residues in the CDR3. Germline V lookup: CDR1 MDHEN, CDR2 SYDVKM. The CDR3: CASRTGGRGADTQYF. CDR3 in DNA: TGTGCCAGCAGAACAGGGGGCCGAGGCGCAGATACGCAGTATTTT.

V gene TRBV19 combines with J gene TRBJ1-5; TRBD1 might be the D (5 bases). The V gene's germline CDR1 is LNHDA and CDR2 SQIVND (reference sequence). CDR3 size: 13 residues. V lost 10 bases, J lost 7 bases, and 17 bases lay in between. Written as DNA, the CDR3 is TGTGCCACCAGGGAGGGTGTTTGGCAGCCCCAGCATTTT. Amino acids: CATREGVWQPQHF.

V is TRBV3-1 (or the pseudogene TRBV3-2) and J is TRBJ1-3; 7 bases align to TRBD1. CDR3 size: 14 residues. Trimming cost V 3 bases and J 7 bases; bases outside gene matches: 6. Germline V gene data show CDR1 as LGHDT and CDR2 as YNNKEL (reference sequence). The chain's CDR3 is CASSQTKGANTIYF. The CDR3 DNA follows: TGTGCCAGCAGCCAGACTAAGGGGGCTAACACCATATATTTT.

The chain links TRBV5-1 to TRBJ1-1; 7 bases fit TRBD1. The V segment lost 4 bases and the J segment 6 bases; nucleotides outside the gene matches: 6. Per germline, CDR1 SGHRS and CDR2 YFSETQ. CDR3 size: 13 residues. CDR3 residues: CASSPGTAAEAFF. As DNA, the CDR3 is TGCGCCAGCAGCCCCGGGACAGCCGCTGAAGCTTTCTTT. The whole variable domain, remainder taken from reference TRBV5-1 and TRBJ1-1, is KAGVTQTPRYLIKTRGQQVTLSCSPISGHRSVSWYQQTPGQGLQFLFEYFSETQRNKGNFPGRFSGRQFSNSRSEMNVSTLELGDSALYLCASSPGTAAEAFFGQGTRLTVV.

This clone was observed once. V usage is TRBV27 and J usage is TRBJ2-7; 10 nucleotides agree with TRBD2. The CDR3 runs to 15 residues. Germline V CDR1 and CDR2: MNHEY, SMNVEV (reference sequence). Trimming removed 0 bases from V and 2 bases from J; junction bases left unmatched: 1. The CDR3 loop reads CASSLSTSGPYEQYF. The CDR3, as DNA: TGTGCCAGCAGTTTATCGACTAGCGGGCCCTACGAGCAGTACTTC.

The genes are TRBV20-1 and TRBJ1-1, with D perhaps matching TRBD1 (6 bases). The germline V and J ends were trimmed by 7 bases and 7 bases, with 10 bases remaining between them. This CDR3 has 10 residues. CDR1 DFQATT and CDR2 SNEGSKA come from the germline V gene (reference sequence). For the CDR3, the DNA is TGCAGTGTTCAGGGGAATGAAGCTTTCTTT. This encodes CSVQGNEAFF.

The V gene is TRBV7-3, the J gene TRBJ2-1, with D unresolved. V was cut by 2 bases and J by 5 bases, with 13 bases left in between. The germline gives CDR1 SGHTA, CDR2 FQGTGA. The CDR3 runs 15 residues. In DNA, the CDR3 is TGTGCCAGCAGCTTACAGGCCACCCCCCACAATGAGCAGTTCTTC. Encoded protein: CASSLQATPHNEQFF.

The chain has TRBV18 and TRBJ1-5, with D uncertain. CDR1 and CDR2 from the germline V gene are KGHSH and LQKENI. This CDR3 region has 15 residues. V was shortened by 3 bases and J by 0 bases, with 9 bases between the two germline ends. CDR3 bases: TGTGCCAGCTCACCGGCCGTGAATAGCAATCAGCCCCAGCATTTT. Amino acid sequence: CASSPAVNSNQPQHF. Variable domain in full (rest from reference TRBV18 and TRBJ1-5): NAGVMQNPRHLVRRRGQEARLRCSPMKGHSHVYWYRQLPEEGLKFMVYLQKENIIDESGMPKERFSAEFPKEGPSILRIQQVVRGDSAAYFCASSPAVNSNQPQHFGDGTRLSIL.

The chain combines TRBV6-6 with TRBJ2-5; D gene unclear. Germline-derived CDR1 and CDR2 are MNHNY and SVGAGI (reference sequence). The length of the CDR3 is 12 residues. V gave up 9 bases and J gave up 3 bases, with 11 bases separating them. Here the CDR3 reads CASAATKETQYF. CDR3 DNA sequence: TGTGCCAGTGCGGCCACGAAAGAGACCCAGTACTTC.

The chain employs TRBV18 and TRBJ1-6; 7 bases align to TRBD1. With 3 bases clipped from V and 7 bases from J, the junction kept 9 bases outside the gene matches. In germline, CDR1 is KGHSH, CDR2 LQKENI. The CDR3 has 16 residues. The CDR3 DNA reads TGTGCCAGCTCACCCTACACAGGGGCCGCAAATTCACCCCTCCACTTT. This encodes CASSPYTGAANSPLHF.

The chain couples TRBV25-1 to TRBJ1-1, with D maybe TRBD1 (6 bases). The germline CDR1 and CDR2 sequences are MGHDK and SYGVNS. Between the trimmed V and J ends, which lost 4 bases and 4 bases, there was a span of 10 bases. CDR3 length equals 13 residues. CDR3 coding DNA: TGTGCCAGCAGTGGAACAGGGAGCACTGAAGCTTTCTTT. This translates into CASSGTGSTEAFF.